This T cell receptor (beta chain) was observed in a study of cytomegalovirus exposure and HLA in healthy donors. The germline V gene has CDR1 SGDLS and CDR2 YYNGEE. J was trimmed by 6 bases and V by 0 bases; bases with no gene match: 8. This CDR3 region has 16 residues. Primers included in the PCR were 60 Vbeta and 13 Jbeta primers. The method was immunoSEQ multiplex PCR; TCRdb's version includes in-frame clones alone and lacks a portion of them. The sample has around 180,000 clones, 78% seen once. The specimen was PBMCs. The clonotype originates from a woman aged 50 to 65 in good health and CMV-seropositive. V is TRBV9 and J is TRBJ2-1; the match to TRBD1 covers 8 bases. The CDR3 coding sequence is TGTGCCAGCAGCGTAGAGGTCAGGGGGCCACTCAATGAGCAGTTCTTC. It encodes CASSVEVRGPLNEQFF.